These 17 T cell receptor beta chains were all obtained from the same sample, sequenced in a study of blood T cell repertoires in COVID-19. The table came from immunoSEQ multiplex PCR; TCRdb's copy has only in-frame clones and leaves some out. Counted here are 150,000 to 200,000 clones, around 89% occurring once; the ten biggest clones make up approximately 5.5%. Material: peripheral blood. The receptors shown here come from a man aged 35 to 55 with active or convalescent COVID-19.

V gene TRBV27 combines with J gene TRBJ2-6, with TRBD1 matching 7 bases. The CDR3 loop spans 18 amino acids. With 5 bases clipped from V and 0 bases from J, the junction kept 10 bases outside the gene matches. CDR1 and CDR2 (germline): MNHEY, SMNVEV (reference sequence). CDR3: CASSPRWDSSSGANVLTF. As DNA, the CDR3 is TGTGCCAGCAGTCCCCGATGGGACAGTAGCTCTGGGGCCAACGTCCTGACTTTC.

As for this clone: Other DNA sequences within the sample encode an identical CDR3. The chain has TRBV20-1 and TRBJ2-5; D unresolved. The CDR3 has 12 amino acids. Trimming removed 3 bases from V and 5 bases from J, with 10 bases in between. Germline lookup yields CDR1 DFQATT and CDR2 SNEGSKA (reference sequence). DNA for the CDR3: TGCAGTGCTAGTCCGGGTGAGGAGACCCAGTACTTC. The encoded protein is CSASPGEETQYF.

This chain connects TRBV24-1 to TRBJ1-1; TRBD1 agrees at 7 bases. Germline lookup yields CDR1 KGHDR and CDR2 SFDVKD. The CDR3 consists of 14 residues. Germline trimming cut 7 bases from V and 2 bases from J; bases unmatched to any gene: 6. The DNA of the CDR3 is TGTGCCACCAGCCAGGGACAGTTCAACACTGAAGCTTTCTTT. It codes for CATSQGQFNTEAFF.

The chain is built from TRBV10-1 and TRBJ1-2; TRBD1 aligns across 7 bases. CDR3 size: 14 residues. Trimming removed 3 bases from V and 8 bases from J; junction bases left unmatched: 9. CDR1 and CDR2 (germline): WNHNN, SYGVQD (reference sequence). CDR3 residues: CASSDGWQGEGYTF. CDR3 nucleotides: TGCGCCAGCAGTGATGGGTGGCAGGGGGAAGGCTACACCTTC.

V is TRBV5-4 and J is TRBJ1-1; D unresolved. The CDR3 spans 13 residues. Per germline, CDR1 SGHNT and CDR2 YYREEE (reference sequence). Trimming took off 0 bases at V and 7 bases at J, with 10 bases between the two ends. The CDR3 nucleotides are TGTGCCAGCAGCTTGGCCGGGTCTGATGAAGCTTTCTTT. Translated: CASSLAGSDEAFF.

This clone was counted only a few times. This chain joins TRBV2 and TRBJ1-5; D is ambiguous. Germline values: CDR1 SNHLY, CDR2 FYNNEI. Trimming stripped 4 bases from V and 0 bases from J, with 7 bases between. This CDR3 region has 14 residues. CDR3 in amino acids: CASSASNSNQPQHF. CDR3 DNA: TGTGCCAGCAGTGCGAGTAATAGCAATCAGCCCCAGCATTTT.

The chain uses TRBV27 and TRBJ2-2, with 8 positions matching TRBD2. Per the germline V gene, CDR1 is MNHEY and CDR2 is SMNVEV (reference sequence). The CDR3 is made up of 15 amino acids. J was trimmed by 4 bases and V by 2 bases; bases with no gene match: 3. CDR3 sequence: CASSLPGRGTGELFF. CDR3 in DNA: TGTGCCAGCAGTTTACCCGGGAGGGGCACCGGGGAGCTGTTTTTT.

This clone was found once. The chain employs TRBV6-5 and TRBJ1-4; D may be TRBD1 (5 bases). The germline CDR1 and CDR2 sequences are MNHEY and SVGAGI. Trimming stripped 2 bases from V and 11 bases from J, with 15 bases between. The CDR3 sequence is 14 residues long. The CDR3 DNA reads TGTGCCAGCAGTTACGGGACTCAAATGGGGAAACTGTTTTTT. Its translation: CASSYGTQMGKLFF.

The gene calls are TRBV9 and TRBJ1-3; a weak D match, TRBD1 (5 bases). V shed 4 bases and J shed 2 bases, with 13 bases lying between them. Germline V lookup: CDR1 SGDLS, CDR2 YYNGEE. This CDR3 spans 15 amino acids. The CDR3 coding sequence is TGTGCCAGCAGCATCACCCAGGGTACTGGAAACACCATATATTTT. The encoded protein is CASSITQGTGNTIYF.

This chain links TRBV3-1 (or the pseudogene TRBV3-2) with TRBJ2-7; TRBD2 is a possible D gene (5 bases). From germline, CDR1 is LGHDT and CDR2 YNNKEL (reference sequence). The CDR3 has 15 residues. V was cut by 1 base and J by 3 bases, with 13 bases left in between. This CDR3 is CASSQAAGDFYEQYF. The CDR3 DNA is TGTGCCAGCAGCCAAGCAGCCGGGGATTTCTACGAGCAGTACTTC.

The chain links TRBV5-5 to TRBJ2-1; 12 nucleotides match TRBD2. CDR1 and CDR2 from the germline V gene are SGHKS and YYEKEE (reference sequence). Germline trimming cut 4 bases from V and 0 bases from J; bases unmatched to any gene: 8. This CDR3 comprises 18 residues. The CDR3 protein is CASSTLASGGVSYNEQFF. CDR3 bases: TGTGCCAGCAGCACGCTGGCTAGCGGGGGGGTCTCCTACAATGAGCAGTTCTTC.

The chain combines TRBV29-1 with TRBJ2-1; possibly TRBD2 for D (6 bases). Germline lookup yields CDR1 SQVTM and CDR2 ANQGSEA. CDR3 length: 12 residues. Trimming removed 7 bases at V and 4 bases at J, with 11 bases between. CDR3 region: CSGGTGYNEQFF. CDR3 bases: TGCAGCGGCGGGACGGGGTACAATGAGCAGTTCTTC.

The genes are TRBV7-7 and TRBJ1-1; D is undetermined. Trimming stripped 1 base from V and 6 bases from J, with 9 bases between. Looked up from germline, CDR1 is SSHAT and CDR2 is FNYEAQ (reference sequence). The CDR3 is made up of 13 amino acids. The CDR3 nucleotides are TGTGCCAGCAGCTTAGTTGCGGGGTCTGAAGCTTTCTTT. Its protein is CASSLVAGSEAFF.

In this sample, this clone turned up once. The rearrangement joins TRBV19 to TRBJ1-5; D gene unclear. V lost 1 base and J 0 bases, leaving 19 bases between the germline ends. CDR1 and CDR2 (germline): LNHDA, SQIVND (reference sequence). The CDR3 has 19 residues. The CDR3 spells CASSIVKDIDYYSNQPQHF. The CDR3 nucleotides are TGTGCCAGTAGTATAGTGAAAGACATAGACTACTATAGCAATCAGCCCCAGCATTTT.

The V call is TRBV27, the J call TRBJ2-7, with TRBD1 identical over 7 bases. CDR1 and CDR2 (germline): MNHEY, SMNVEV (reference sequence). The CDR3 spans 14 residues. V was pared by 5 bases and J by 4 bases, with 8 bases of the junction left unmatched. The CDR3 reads CASSPTGDWYEQYF. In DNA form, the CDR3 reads TGTGCCAGCAGTCCAACAGGGGATTGGTACGAGCAGTACTTC.

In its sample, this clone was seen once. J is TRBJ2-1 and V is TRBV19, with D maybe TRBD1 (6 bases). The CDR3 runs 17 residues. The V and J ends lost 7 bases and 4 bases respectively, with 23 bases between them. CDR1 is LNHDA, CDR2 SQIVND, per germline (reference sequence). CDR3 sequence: CASTWTVSTRGYNEQFF. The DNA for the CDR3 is TGTGCCAGTACCTGGACAGTCTCTACGAGGGGATACAATGAGCAGTTCTTC. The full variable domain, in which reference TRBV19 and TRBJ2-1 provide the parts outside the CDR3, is DGGITQSPKYLFRKEGQNVTLSCEQNLNHDAMYWYRQDPGQGLRLIYYSQIVNDFQKGDIAEGYSVSREKKESFPLTVTSAQKNPTAFYLCASTWTVSTRGYNEQFFGPGTRLTVL.

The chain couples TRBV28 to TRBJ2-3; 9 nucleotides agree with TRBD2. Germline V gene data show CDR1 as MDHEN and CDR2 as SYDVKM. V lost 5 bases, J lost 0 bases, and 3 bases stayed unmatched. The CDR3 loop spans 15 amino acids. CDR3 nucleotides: TGTGCCAGCAGTCTAGCGGGGTTAAGCACAGATACGCAGTATTTT. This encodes CASSLAGLSTDTQYF.